A selection of T cell receptor beta chains follows, all from one sample in a study of cytomegalovirus exposure and HLA in healthy donors. The method was immunoSEQ multiplex PCR; TCRdb's version includes in-frame clones alone and lacks a portion of them. The data hold 200,000 to 300,000 clones, with about 92% observed a single time. Specimen: PBMCs. All receptors come from a young woman in good health and CMV-seronegative. Both conserved end residues are part of each CDR3. A D gene is named only where the DNA matches it firmly. For some rows the clone size is stated as once, few or many, or as a class when expanded; others skip it.

D gene,clone size,J gene,V gene,CDR3 DNA,CDR3 protein
TRBD1,.,TRBJ2-7,TRBV28,TGTGCCAGCAATCGGGACAGGATCTCCTACGAGCAGTACTTC,CASNRDRISYEQYF
.,.,TRBJ1-1,TRBV6-5,TGTGCCAGCAGTTACGGTCTACGGGACACTGAAGCTTTCTTT,CASSYGLRDTEAFF
TRBD1,once,TRBJ2-2,TRBV18,TGTGCCAGCTCACCACCGGGACAGCAGGGCGGGGAGCTGTTTTTT,CASSPPGQQGGELFF
TRBD2,.,TRBJ2-5,TRBV5-4,TGTGCCAGCAGCTTGGAAACTCTAGCGGGAGGGCCAAAGGGGGAGACCCAGTACTTC,CASSLETLAGGPKGETQYF
TRBD2,.,TRBJ2-7,TRBV11-2,TGTGCCAGCAGCCCGGGACTAGCGGGTCGCTACGAGCAGTACTTC,CASSPGLAGRYEQYF
TRBD2,.,TRBJ2-7,TRBV27,TGTGCCAGCTCTTTTAGCGGGAGGCCCTACGAGCAGTACTTC,CASSFSGRPYEQYF
TRBD1,.,TRBJ2-7,TRBV28,TGTGCCAGCAGTTTATGGGGGACAGTGGTTTACGAGCAGTACTTC,CASSLWGTVVYEQYF
.,.,TRBJ2-7,TRBV6-5,TGTGCCAGCAGTTACTCGATAACTTACGAGCAGTACTTC,CASSYSITYEQYF
.,.,TRBJ1-2,TRBV7-9,TGTGCCAGCAGCTTAGATACGGAACCTGTCTATGGCTACACCTTC,CASSLDTEPVYGYTF
TRBD1,once,TRBJ2-2,TRBV5-6,TGTGCCAGCAGCCCTGACAGGGTTTACACCGGGGAGCTGTTTTTT,CASSPDRVYTGELFF
.,.,TRBJ2-7,TRBV19,TGTGCCAGTACCGACCGGGACACCGGTAAGACCTACGAGCAGTACTTC,CASTDRDTGKTYEQYF
.,once,TRBJ2-2,TRBV7-9,TGTGCCAGCAGCTTCGCGGGTACTCGGGCGGGGGAGCTGTTTTTT,CASSFAGTRAGELFF
.,.,TRBJ2-2,TRBV15,TGTGCCACCAGCAGAGCTCCTGCTTACGGAGCGGCTAGCGATGGGGACACCGGGGAGCTGTTTTTT,CATSRAPAYGAASDGDTGELFF
.,.,TRBJ1-5,TRBV7-8,TGTGCCAGCAGCTTAGCCCGGGATCAGCCCCAGCATTTT,CASSLARDQPQHF
.,.,TRBJ2-7,TRBV5-6,TGTGCCAGCAGCCCAGAAACCCGGGAAACAGCCTACGAGCAGTACTTC,CASSPETRETAYEQYF
.,.,TRBJ2-7,TRBV11-2,TGTGCCAGCAGCTTAGGGAACTACGAGCAGTACTTC,CASSLGNYEQYF
.,.,TRBJ2-5,TRBV4-3,TGCGCCAGCAGCCCCTATGGTAAGGGGTTAGAAGAGACCCAGTACTTC,CASSPYGKGLEETQYF
TRBD1,.,TRBJ2-7,TRBV11-2,TGTGCCAGCAGCTTAGGAGGGACAGGGTGGTACGAGCAGTACTTC,CASSLGGTGWYEQYF
.,.,TRBJ1-1,TRBV7-9,TGTGCCAGCAGCCGGGGGGCAGGGACTTTCTTT,CASSRGAGTFF
.,.,TRBJ2-5,TRBV19,TGTGCCAGTAGTATAGATTTGGGAGCGGGTAGAGAGACCCAGTACTTC,CASSIDLGAGRETQYF
.,.,TRBJ2-7,TRBV11-2,TGTGCCAGCAGCTTAGAACTAGCAGGCACATACGAGCAGTACTTC,CASSLELAGTYEQYF
.,.,TRBJ1-5,TRBV27,TGTGCCAGCAGATCCCGGGGGGATCAGCCCCAGCATTTT,CASRSRGDQPQHF
.,.,TRBJ2-2,TRBV9,TGTGCCAGCAGCGTAGAAGGGGACGGGGAGCTGTTTTTT,CASSVEGDGELFF
TRBD2,.,TRBJ2-4,TRBV29-1,TGCAGCGTTGACGGGGGGGCTTCCAAAAACATTCAGTACTTC,CSVDGGASKNIQYF
.,.,TRBJ2-7,TRBV9,TGTGCCAGCAGCGTAGGATCATCCCCTTTTGGTGAGCAGTACTTC,CASSVGSSPFGEQYF
.,.,TRBJ2-1,TRBV7-3,TGTGCCAGCAGCTTCGGTCTGGCCGACAATGAGCAGTTCTTC,CASSFGLADNEQFF
.,.,TRBJ2-5,TRBV13,TGTGCCAGCAGCTTAACGGGACTCCAAGAGACCCAGTACTTC,CASSLTGLQETQYF
.,.,TRBJ2-7,TRBV9,TGTGCCAGCAGCGTAGGGGCTAGCGACGCCTACGAGCAGTACTTC,CASSVGASDAYEQYF